Listed below are T cell receptor beta chains from one sample, sequenced in a study of shared clonotypes between healthy human individuals. TCRdb keeps only in-frame clones here, not all; method: immunoSEQ multiplex PCR. Here the sample spans nearly 1,000,000 clones, approximately 80% being singletons. The sequenced sample was memory CD4+ T cells sorted from blood. The receptors come from a man aged 18-30 years in good health. Both conserved end residues are part of each CDR3. A D gene is named only where the DNA matches it firmly. Rows give clone size only sometimes, using once, few, many, or a class for an expanded clone.

TRBV27,TRBD2,TRBJ2-4,-,TGTGCCAGCAGCCCACAGGACGGGGGGGTAAACATTCAGTACTTC,CASSPQDGGVNIQYF
TRBV5-1,-,TRBJ2-3,-,TGCGCCAGCAGCCCACAGGGAGCCGGACCAGATACGCAGTATTTT,CASSPQGAGPDTQYF
TRBV7-2,TRBD1,TRBJ1-2,-,TGTGCCAGCAGCTTATCAGGGGGCTTGTTCTATGGCTACACCTTC,CASSLSGGLFYGYTF
TRBV7-2,-,TRBJ1-5,-,TGTGCCAGCAGCTTTGGGAGTACTAGCAATCAGCCCCAGCATTTT,CASSFGSTSNQPQHF
TRBV6-1,TRBD1,TRBJ1-2,-,TGTGCCAGCAGTGAAATAGGGACAGGGGGGTATGGCTACACCTTC,CASSEIGTGGYGYTF
TRBV18,-,TRBJ2-5,-,TGTGCCAGCTCAATAAAGAGGGAAGAGACCCAGTACTTC,CASSIKREETQYF
TRBV21-1,-,TRBJ2-2,-,TGTGCCAGCAGCAAAGGATTAGCGGGATTTTATTCCGGGGAGCTGTTTTTT,CASSKGLAGFYSGELFF
TRBV10-2,-,TRBJ1-1,-,TGCGCCAGCAGTCCGAAGTCTAACACTGAAGCTTTCTTT,CASSPKSNTEAFF
TRBV2,-,TRBJ2-3,once,TGTGCCAGCCGAAGTGGAGCGGTCACAGATACGCAGTATTTT,CASRSGAVTDTQYF
TRBV28,TRBD1,TRBJ1-2,-,TGTGCCAGCAGTTTGGGGGACAGTAACTATGGCTACACCTTC,CASSLGDSNYGYTF
TRBV28,TRBD1,TRBJ2-1,many,TGTGCCAGCAGTCCCCGGGACAGGAGAAACAATGAGCAGTTCTTC,CASSPRDRRNNEQFF
TRBV6-1,TRBD1,TRBJ2-1,-,TGTGCCAGCAGTAACCGGGACAGAGGGTTCTTC,CASSNRDRGFF
TRBV19,-,TRBJ1-3,-,TGTGCCAGTACACGTGGCTCTGGAAACACCATATATTTT,CASTRGSGNTIYF
TRBV6-6,-,TRBJ2-7,few,TGTGCCAGCAGTTACGGCCCCCTGGGCGAGCAGTACTTC,CASSYGPLGEQYF
TRBV28,-,TRBJ1-2,-,TGTGCCAGCATAGGGGCTCCCTATGGCTACACCTTC,CASIGAPYGYTF
TRBV4-2,-,TRBJ2-5,-,TGTGCCAGCAGCCTCGGGGCGGATCGGGGGCCCAAAGAGACCCAGTACTTC,CASSLGADRGPKETQYF
TRBV2,TRBD2,TRBJ2-5,-,TGTGCCAGCACCTTAGACCGGGGGGAGCAAGAGACCCAGTACTTC,CASTLDRGEQETQYF
TRBV5-4,-,TRBJ2-3,-,TGTGCCAGCAGCTTGAGTCCCGCGGGGACTGTCACAGATACGCAGTATTTT,CASSLSPAGTVTDTQYF
TRBV5-1,-,TRBJ2-2,-,TGCGCCAGCAGCTTGGAGGCTACAATGAACACCGGGGAGCTGTTTTTT,CASSLEATMNTGELFF
TRBV5-1,-,TRBJ2-7,-,TGCGCCAGCAGCTTGCTGAGCTCCTACGAGCAGTACTTC,CASSLLSSYEQYF
TRBV28,TRBD1,TRBJ1-1,-,TGTGCCAGCAGTCGACAGGGTAACACTGAAGCTTTCTTT,CASSRQGNTEAFF
TRBV7-9,-,TRBJ2-7,-,TGTGCCAGCAGCTTAGATAGGCTGGGCGAGCAGTACTTC,CASSLDRLGEQYF
TRBV6-5,TRBD1,TRBJ1-2,-,TGTGCCAGCAGACAGGGGAACTATGGCTACACCTTC,CASRQGNYGYTF
TRBV21-1,-,TRBJ2-7,few,TGTGCCAGCAGCCTTCCCTACGAGCAGTACTTC,CASSLPYEQYF
TRBV20-1,-,TRBJ2-5,-,TGCAGTGCTCCTGCGCGGGAGACCCAGTACTTC,CSAPARETQYF
TRBV7-8,TRBD1,TRBJ1-2,-,TGTGCCGGGGGGATTCCGGGACAGGGTGTTGGCTACACCTTC,CAGGIPGQGVGYTF
TRBV28,-,TRBJ2-5,-,TGTGCCAGCAGTTTACCAGGGTTAGAGACCCAGTACTTC,CASSLPGLETQYF
TRBV5-4,TRBD1,TRBJ1-2,once,TGTGCCAGCAGCCTGGGGGACAGGGAAACGGATGGCTACACCTTC,CASSLGDRETDGYTF
TRBV20-1,-,TRBJ2-7,-,TGCAGTGCTGAGACTTACTACGAGCAGTACTTC,CSAETYYEQYF
TRBV9,TRBD2,TRBJ2-7,-,TGTGCCAGCAGCGCCCTCGGGACTACCTACGAGCAGTACTTC,CASSALGTTYEQYF
TRBV5-1,-,TRBJ1-1,few,TGCGCCAGCAGCTTGGATGGAGGGCAGAACACTGAAGCTTTCTTT,CASSLDGGQNTEAFF
TRBV7-9,TRBD1,TRBJ1-1,-,TGTGCCAGCAGCTTAGGGACAGGGGGCGTTGAAGCTTTCTTT,CASSLGTGGVEAFF
TRBV6-4,-,TRBJ1-1,few,TGTGCCAGCAGTGCGGGGGCGCGGACTGAAGCTTTCTTT,CASSAGARTEAFF
TRBV29-1,TRBD2,TRBJ2-7,-,TGCAGCGTTCTAGCGGGGGACTCCTACGAGCAGTACTTC,CSVLAGDSYEQYF
TRBV30,TRBD2,TRBJ2-3,-,TGTGCCTGGACCGGGGGGGGTTGGGCAGATACGCAGTATTTT,CAWTGGGWADTQYF
TRBV2,TRBD2,TRBJ2-2,-,TGTGCCAGCAGCGGGACTAGCGGGAGGGGCGACGGGGAGCTGTTTTTT,CASSGTSGRGDGELFF
TRBV6-6,-,TRBJ1-3,-,TGTGCCAGCAGTAACAGTCCCGGAAACACCATATATTTT,CASSNSPGNTIYF
TRBV19,TRBD1,TRBJ2-7,-,TGTGCCAGTAGCGGAACCGGGACAGGGACGTACGAGCAGTACTTC,CASSGTGTGTYEQYF
TRBV5-1,-,TRBJ2-7,once,TGCGCCAGCAGCCCGGGACGGGGCACAAAGGCCTACGAGCAGTACTTC,CASSPGRGTKAYEQYF
TRBV11-2,TRBD1,TRBJ2-3,-,TGTGCCAGCAGCTTCGCCGGGACAGGCCTCACAGATACGCAGTATTTT,CASSFAGTGLTDTQYF
TRBV9,-,TRBJ1-5,-,TGTGCCAGCGATCGCGAGGGAAATAGCAATCAGCCCCAGCATTTT,CASDREGNSNQPQHF
TRBV7-2,-,TRBJ1-4,few,TGTGCCAGCAGCTTCGGTCCTAATGAAAAACTGTTTTTT,CASSFGPNEKLFF
TRBV5-4,-,TRBJ2-5,-,TGTGCCAGCAGCTTGCGGGACCCCTATCAAGAGACCCAGTACTTC,CASSLRDPYQETQYF
TRBV4-3,TRBD2,TRBJ2-2,-,TGCGCCAGCAGCCAAGGAGGACTAGCAAAACCGAACACCGGGGAGCTGTTTTTT,CASSQGGLAKPNTGELFF
TRBV30,TRBD1,TRBJ1-6,-,TGTGCCTGGAGCTCCCAGGGGGGCAATTCACCCCTCCACTTT,CAWSSQGGNSPLHF
TRBV7-2,-,TRBJ2-5,-,TGTGCCAGCAGCCCTCAACACCAAGAGACCCAGTACTTC,CASSPQHQETQYF
TRBV6-5,TRBD2,TRBJ2-3,once,TGTGCCAGCACCGATCTCGGGACTAAGACAGATACGCAGTATTTT,CASTDLGTKTDTQYF
TRBV9,TRBD1,TRBJ1-2,-,TGTGCCAGCAGCGTTGGCAGGGGGCGCGTCGATGGCTACACCTTC,CASSVGRGRVDGYTF
TRBV20-1,-,TRBJ2-1,-,TGCAGTGCTAGCCTGGGTGAGCAGTTCTTC,CSASLGEQFF
TRBV28,-,TRBJ1-4,-,TGTGCCAGCAGTCCGCCGGGGTCGGGGATAAAACTGTTTTTT,CASSPPGSGIKLFF